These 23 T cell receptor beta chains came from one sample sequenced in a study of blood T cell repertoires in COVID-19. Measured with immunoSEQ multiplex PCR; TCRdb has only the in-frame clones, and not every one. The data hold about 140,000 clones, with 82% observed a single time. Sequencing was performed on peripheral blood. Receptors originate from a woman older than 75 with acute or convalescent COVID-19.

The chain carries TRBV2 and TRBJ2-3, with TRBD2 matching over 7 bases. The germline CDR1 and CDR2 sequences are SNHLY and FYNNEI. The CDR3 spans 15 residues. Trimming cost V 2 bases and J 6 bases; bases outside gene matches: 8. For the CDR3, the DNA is TGTGCCAGCAGTGAATGGGGCGGGAGTGCGGATACGCAGTATTTT. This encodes CASSEWGGSADTQYF. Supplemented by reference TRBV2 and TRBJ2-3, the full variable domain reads EPEVTQTPSHQVTQMGQEVILRCVPISNHLYFYWYRQILGQKVEFLVSFYNNEISEKSEIFDDQFSVERPDGSNFTLKIRSTKLEDSAMYFCASSEWGGSADTQYFGPGTRLTVL.

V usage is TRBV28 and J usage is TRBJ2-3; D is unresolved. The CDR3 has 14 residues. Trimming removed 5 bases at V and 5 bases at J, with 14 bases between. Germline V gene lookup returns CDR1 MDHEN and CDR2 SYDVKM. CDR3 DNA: TGTGCCAGCAGTACGCGGTACTCGGTAGATACGCAGTATTTT. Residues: CASSTRYSVDTQYF.

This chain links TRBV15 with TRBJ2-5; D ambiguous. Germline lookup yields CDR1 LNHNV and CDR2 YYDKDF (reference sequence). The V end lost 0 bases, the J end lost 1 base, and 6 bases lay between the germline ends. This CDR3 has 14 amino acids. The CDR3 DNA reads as TGTGCCACCAGCAGAGATCAGGCCCAAGAGACCCAGTACTTC. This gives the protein CATSRDQAQETQYF.

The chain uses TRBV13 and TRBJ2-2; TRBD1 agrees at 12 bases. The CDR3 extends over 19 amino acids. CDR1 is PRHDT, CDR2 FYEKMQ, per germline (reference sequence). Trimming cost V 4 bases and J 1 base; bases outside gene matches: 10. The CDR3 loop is CASSSRDRGRSWNTGELFF. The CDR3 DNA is TGTGCCAGCAGCTCCCGGGACAGGGGGCGTTCCTGGAACACCGGGGAGCTGTTTTTT.

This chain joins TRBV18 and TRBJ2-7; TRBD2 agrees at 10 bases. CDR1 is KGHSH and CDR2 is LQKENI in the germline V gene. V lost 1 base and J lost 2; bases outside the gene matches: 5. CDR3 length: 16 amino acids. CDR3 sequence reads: CASSPRGSGGTYEQYF. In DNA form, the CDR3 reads TGTGCCAGCTCACCACGGGGTAGCGGGGGGACCTACGAGCAGTACTTC.

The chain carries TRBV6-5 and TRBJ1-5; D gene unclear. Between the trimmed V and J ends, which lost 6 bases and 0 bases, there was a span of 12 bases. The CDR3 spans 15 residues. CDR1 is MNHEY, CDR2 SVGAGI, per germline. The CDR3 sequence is CASRRTEYSNQPQHF. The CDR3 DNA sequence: TGTGCCAGCAGGCGAACAGAATATAGCAATCAGCCCCAGCATTTT.

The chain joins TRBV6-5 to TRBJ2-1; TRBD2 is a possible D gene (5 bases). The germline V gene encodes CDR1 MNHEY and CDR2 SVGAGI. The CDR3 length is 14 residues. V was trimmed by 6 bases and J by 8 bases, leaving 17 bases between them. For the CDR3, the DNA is TGTGCCAGCAGCCCGTCTTACGGGAACCATGAGCAGTTCTTC. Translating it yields CASSPSYGNHEQFF.

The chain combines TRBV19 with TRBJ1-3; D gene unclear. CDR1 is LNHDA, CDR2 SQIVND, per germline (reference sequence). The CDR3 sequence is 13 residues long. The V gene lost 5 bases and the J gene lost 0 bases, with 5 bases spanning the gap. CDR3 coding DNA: TGTGCCAGTAGTCAGTCCTCTGGAAACACCATATATTTT. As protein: CASSQSSGNTIYF.

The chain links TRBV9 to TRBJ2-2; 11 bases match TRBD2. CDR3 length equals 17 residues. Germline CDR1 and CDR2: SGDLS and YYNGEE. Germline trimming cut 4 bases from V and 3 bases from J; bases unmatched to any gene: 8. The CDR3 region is CASSPKTSGTYTGELFF. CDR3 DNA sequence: TGTGCCAGCAGCCCTAAGACTAGCGGGACCTACACCGGGGAGCTGTTTTTT.

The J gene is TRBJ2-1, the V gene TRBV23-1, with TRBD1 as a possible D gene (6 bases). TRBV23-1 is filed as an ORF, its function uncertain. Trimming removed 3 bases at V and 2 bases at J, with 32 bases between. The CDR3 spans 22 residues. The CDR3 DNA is TGCGCCAGCAGTCATCCCTTCGGTTTCGGACAGCCCCTCCACATTACCTACAATGAGCAGTTCTTC. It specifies CASSHPFGFGQPLHITYNEQFF.

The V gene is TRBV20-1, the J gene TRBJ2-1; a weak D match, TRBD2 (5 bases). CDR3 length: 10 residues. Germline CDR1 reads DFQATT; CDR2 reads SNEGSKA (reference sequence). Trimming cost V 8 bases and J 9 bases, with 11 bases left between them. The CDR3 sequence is CSPGGREQFF. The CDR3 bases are TGCAGTCCCGGCGGGCGTGAGCAGTTCTTC.

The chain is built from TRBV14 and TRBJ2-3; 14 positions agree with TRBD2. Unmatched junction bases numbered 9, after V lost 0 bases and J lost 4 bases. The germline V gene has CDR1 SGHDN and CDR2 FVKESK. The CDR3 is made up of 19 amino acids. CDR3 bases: TGTGCCAGCAGCCAAGATTTTGGGACTAGCGGGAGTGGTTCAGATACGCAGTATTTT. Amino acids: CASSQDFGTSGSGSDTQYF.

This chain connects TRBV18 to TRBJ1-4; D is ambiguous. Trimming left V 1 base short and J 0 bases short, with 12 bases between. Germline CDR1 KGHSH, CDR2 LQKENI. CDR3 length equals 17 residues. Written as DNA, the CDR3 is TGTGCCAGCTCACCACTAAAGCCCAAAGCAACTAATGAAAAACTGTTTTTT. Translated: CASSPLKPKATNEKLFF.

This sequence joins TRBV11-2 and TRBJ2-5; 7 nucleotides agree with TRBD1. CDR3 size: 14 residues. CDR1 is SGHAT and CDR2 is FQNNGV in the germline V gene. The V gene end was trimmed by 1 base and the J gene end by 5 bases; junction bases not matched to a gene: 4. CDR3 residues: CASSLGGGRETQYF. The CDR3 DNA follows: TGTGCCAGCAGCTTAGGAGGGGGCCGTGAGACCCAGTACTTC. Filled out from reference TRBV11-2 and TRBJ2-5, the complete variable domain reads EAGVAQSPRYKIIEKRQSVAFWCNPISGHATLYWYQQILGQGPKLLIQFQNNGVVDDSQLPKDRFSAERLKGVDSTLKIQPAKLEDSAVYLCASSLGGGRETQYFGPGTRLLVL.

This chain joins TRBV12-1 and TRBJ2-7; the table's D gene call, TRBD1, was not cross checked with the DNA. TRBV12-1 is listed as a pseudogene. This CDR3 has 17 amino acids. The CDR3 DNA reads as TGTGCCAGCAGCTTGGGTTTGACAGGCCCTTCTCCGCACGAGCAGTACTTC. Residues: CASSLGLTGPSPHEQYF.

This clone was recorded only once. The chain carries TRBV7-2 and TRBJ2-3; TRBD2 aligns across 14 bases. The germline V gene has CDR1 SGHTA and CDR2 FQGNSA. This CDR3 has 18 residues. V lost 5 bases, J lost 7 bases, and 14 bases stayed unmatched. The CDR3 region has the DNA TGTGCCAGCAGCAACCCGGGGACTAGCGGGGGAGCCAGATATACGCAGTATTTT. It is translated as CASSNPGTSGGARYTQYF.

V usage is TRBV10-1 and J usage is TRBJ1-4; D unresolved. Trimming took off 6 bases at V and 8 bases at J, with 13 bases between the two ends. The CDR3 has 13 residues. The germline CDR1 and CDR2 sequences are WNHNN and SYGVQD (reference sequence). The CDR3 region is CASSSRHREKLFF. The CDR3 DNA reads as TGCGCCAGCAGCTCCAGACACAGAGAAAAACTGTTTTTT.

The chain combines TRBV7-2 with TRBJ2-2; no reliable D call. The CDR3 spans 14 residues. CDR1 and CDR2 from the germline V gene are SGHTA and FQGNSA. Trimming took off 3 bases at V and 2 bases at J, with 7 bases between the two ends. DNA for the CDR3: TGTGCCAGCAGCTTGAGGTCCAACACCGGGGAGCTGTTTTTT. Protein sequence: CASSLRSNTGELFF.

In DNA form, the CDR3 reads TGTGCCAGCAGCCAATTGGTTCAGAACAATGAGCAGTTCTTC. Translation gives CASSQLVQNNEQFF. The chain joins TRBV16 to TRBJ2-1; D unclear. Between the trimmed V and J ends, which lost 1 base and 5 bases, there was a span of 9 bases. Per the germline V gene, CDR1 is KGHSY and CDR2 is FQNENV. CDR3 length equals 14 residues.

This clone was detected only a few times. DNA of the CDR3: TGTGCCACCAAGCGGGGCCAAGAGACCCAGTACTTC. Its protein is CATKRGQETQYF. The chain employs TRBV7-9 and TRBJ2-5, with 7 nucleotides matching TRBD2. The V and J ends lost 10 bases and 1 base, in that order; junction bases with no gene match: 3. The CDR3 length is 12 residues. Per the germline V gene, CDR1 is SEHNR and CDR2 is FQNEAQ (reference sequence).

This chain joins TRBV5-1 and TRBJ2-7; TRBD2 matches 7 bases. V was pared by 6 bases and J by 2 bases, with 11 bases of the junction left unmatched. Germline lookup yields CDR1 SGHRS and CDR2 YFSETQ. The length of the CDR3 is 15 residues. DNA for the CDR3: TGCGCCAGCACTCGGTTCGGCGGGAGTCCCTACGAGCAGTACTTC. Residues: CASTRFGGSPYEQYF.

The CDR3 reads CASSLGLGSTYEQYF. CDR3 sequence (DNA): TGCGCCAGCAGCTTGGGACTTGGGAGCACCTACGAGCAGTACTTC. The chain uses TRBV5-1 and TRBJ2-7, with a tentative D call TRBD2 (5 bases). The CDR3 totals 15 residues. Looked up from germline, CDR1 is SGHRS and CDR2 is YFSETQ. The germline V and J ends were trimmed by 0 bases and 2 bases, with 12 bases remaining between them.

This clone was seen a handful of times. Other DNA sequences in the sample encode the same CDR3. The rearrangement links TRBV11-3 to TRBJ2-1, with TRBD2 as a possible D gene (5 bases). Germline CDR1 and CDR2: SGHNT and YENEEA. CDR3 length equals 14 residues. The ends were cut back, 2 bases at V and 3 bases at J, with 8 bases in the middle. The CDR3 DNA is TGTGCCAGCAGCTTACGTGGGAGCTACAATGAGCAGTTCTTC. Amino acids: CASSLRGSYNEQFF.